Presented here are 15 T cell receptor beta chains from one specimen sequenced in a study of technical replicates of blood from a handful of donors. Here immunoSEQ multiplex PCR was the method, and the copy in TCRdb shows in-frame clones only, minus some. In the table there are some 99,000 clones, nearly 97% of which are singletons. Input material: T cells isolated from PBMCs. The receptors here all came from a human donor in good health.

The chain links TRBV5-4 to TRBJ2-1; D may be TRBD2 (5 bases). V was shortened by 4 bases and J by 8 bases, with 13 bases between the two germline ends. The CDR3 is 13 residues long. Germline CDR1 is SGHNT and CDR2 is YYREEE (reference sequence). DNA of the CDR3: TGTGCCAGCAGCCCCTCTCTAGCATATGAGCAGTTCTTC. Translating it yields CASSPSLAYEQFF.

This clone was picked up one time. CDR3 DNA sequence: TGTGCCAGCAGCCCGAGCTCGGGGGACAGCGCAGGGAAGACCCAGTACTTC. Residues: CASSPSSGDSAGKTQYF. V usage is TRBV4-2 and J usage is TRBJ2-5, with a tentative D call TRBD1 (7 bases). Germline values: CDR1 LGHNA, CDR2 YNFKEQ. Trimming stripped 4 bases from V and 6 bases from J, with 24 bases between. The CDR3 is made up of 17 amino acids.

The rearrangement uses TRBV7-6 and TRBJ2-2; 8 bases fit TRBD2. The germline V gene has CDR1 SGHVS and CDR2 FNYEAQ. The CDR3 sequence is 22 residues long. The V gene end was trimmed by 2 bases and the J gene end by 2 bases; junction bases not matched to a gene: 22. DNA of the CDR3: TGTGCCAGCAGCTTAAAGAATACGGGAGGGAGTACCACGGAACTAAACACCGGGGAGCTGTTTTTT. It is translated as CASSLKNTGGSTTELNTGELFF. The full variable domain, in which reference TRBV7-6 and TRBJ2-2 provide the parts outside the CDR3, is GAGVSQSPRYKVTKRGQDVALRCDPISGHVSLYWYRQALGQGPEFLTYFNYEAQQDKSGLPNDRFSAERPEGSISTLTIQRTEQRDSAMYRCASSLKNTGGSTTELNTGELFFGEGSRLTVL.

The rearrangement links TRBV29-1 to TRBJ1-2; TRBD1 is a possible D gene (6 bases). Per the germline V gene, CDR1 is SQVTM and CDR2 is ANQGSEA. The CDR3 loop spans 13 amino acids. V dropped 7 bases and J dropped 4 bases, with 16 bases sitting between them. The DNA for the CDR3 is TGCAGCGCGTCGACAGGAGATGGCTATGGCTACACCTTC. Its protein product is CSASTGDGYGYTF.

The chain carries TRBV27 and TRBJ2-1, with 8 bases aligning to TRBD1. V shed 6 bases and J 4 bases; nucleotides not matched to a gene: 8. This CDR3 contains 15 residues. The germline V gene has CDR1 MNHEY and CDR2 SMNVEV (reference sequence). The CDR3 loop reads CASRPVGTGYNEQFF. In DNA, the CDR3 is TGTGCCAGCAGACCCGTCGGGACAGGTTACAATGAGCAGTTCTTC.

The chain uses TRBV7-3 and TRBJ2-5; TRBD2 aligns across 8 bases. The J segment lost 4 bases and the V segment lost 1 base, leaving 8 bases of the junction unmatched. The CDR3 is 16 residues long. Germline CDR1 is SGHTA and CDR2 is FQGTGA. The CDR3 nucleotides are TGTGCCAGCAGCTTAAATAGCGGGGCGGGGGGAGAGACCCAGTACTTC. This gives the protein CASSLNSGAGGETQYF.

The chain joins TRBV11-2 to TRBJ2-5; unclear D gene. This CDR3 has 11 amino acids. Germline V gene data show CDR1 as SGHAT and CDR2 as FQNNGV. V lost 7 bases, J lost 1 base, and 4 bases lay in between. The CDR3 here is CASTVQETQYF. The CDR3 coding sequence is TGTGCCAGCACCGTCCAAGAGACCCAGTACTTC.

This chain uses TRBV5-1 with TRBJ2-1; D remains ambiguous. CDR1 SGHRS and CDR2 YFSETQ come from the germline V gene. This CDR3 is built from 12 residues. The V end was cut by 0 bases, the J end by 6 bases, with 4 bases between. The CDR3 DNA is TGCGCCAGCAGCTTGGGGCTCAATGAGCAGTTCTTC. This translates into CASSLGLNEQFF.

This chain uses TRBV6-5 with TRBJ1-1, with D maybe TRBD1 (5 bases). The CDR3 consists of 13 residues. V lost 4 bases and J lost 5, with 11 bases in between. Germline V CDR1 and CDR2: MNHEY, SVGAGI. CDR3 sequence reads: CASSLMGGTEAFF. The CDR3 bases are TGTGCCAGCAGTTTAATGGGGGGGACTGAAGCTTTCTTT.

The chain has TRBV28 and TRBJ2-7, with TRBD2 as a possible D gene (6 bases). V shed 4 bases and J shed 3 bases, with 7 bases lying between them. In germline, CDR1 is MDHEN, CDR2 SYDVKM. This CDR3 is built from 12 residues. CDR3 residues: CASSSGGYEQYF. CDR3 nucleotide sequence: TGTGCCAGCAGTTCCGGGGGCTACGAGCAGTACTTC.

This chain links TRBV19 with TRBJ2-2, with 7 bases that match TRBD2. The CDR3 runs 13 residues. The ends lost 7 bases at V and 9 bases at J; junction bases unmatched: 8. The V gene's germline CDR1 is LNHDA and CDR2 SQIVND (reference sequence). The CDR3 spells CASMEAGTWELFF. As DNA, the CDR3 is TGTGCCAGTATGGAAGCGGGAACTTGGGAGCTGTTTTTT.

This sequence joins TRBV4-1 and TRBJ2-2; D is ambiguous. The CDR3 is 16 residues long. Germline CDR1 reads MGHRA; CDR2 reads YSYEKL. V was cut by 7 bases and J by 0 bases, with 15 bases left in between. The CDR3 sequence: CASTELLRTNTGELFF. As DNA, the CDR3 is TGCGCCAGCACTGAGTTGTTGCGGACGAACACCGGGGAGCTGTTTTTT.

The rearrangement links TRBV6-1 to TRBJ1-4; D is perhaps TRBD1 (5 bases). CDR1 and CDR2 from the germline V gene are MNHNS and SASEGT. The V end lost 6 bases, the J end lost 6 bases, and 11 bases lay between the germline ends. The CDR3 consists of 13 residues. CDR3 sequence (DNA): TGTGCCAGCAGGCGGTCGGGGGATGAAAAACTGTTTTTT. Its protein product is CASRRSGDEKLFF.

The chain is built from TRBV4-2 and TRBJ1-1; tentative D call: TRBD1 (6 bases). Trimming shortened V by 4 bases and J by 4 bases, and 25 bases separated the two germline ends. Germline V gene lookup returns CDR1 LGHNA and CDR2 YNFKEQ. The CDR3 sequence is 18 residues long. In nucleotides, the CDR3 is TGTGCCAGCAGCCTTTTCCAACCTGCGGGGGCTGAGAGCACTGAAGCTTTCTTT. Protein: CASSLFQPAGAESTEAFF.

V gene TRBV6-1 combines with J gene TRBJ2-3; D remains ambiguous. The CDR3 sequence is 14 residues long. CDR1 MNHNS and CDR2 SASEGT come from the germline V gene. Trimming took off 6 bases at V and 2 bases at J, with 12 bases between the two ends. DNA of the CDR3: TGTGCCAGCAGCGGGTTCGACTTCACAGATACGCAGTATTTT. Its translation is CASSGFDFTDTQYF.